These 25 T cell receptor beta chains originate from one sample sequenced in a study of cytotoxic CD8 clonotypes in ibrutinib-treated CLL. Sequencing was performed with immunoSEQ multiplex PCR; in TCRdb, only in-frame clones are kept and a portion is missing. Of around 310,000 clones in the sample, roughly 79% were seen once. The source material was PBMCs, sampled before ibrutinib treatment. All receptors come from a human donor with chronic lymphocytic leukemia.

The CDR3 sequence is CASSLSLSDEQYF. CDR3 in DNA: TGTGCCAGCAGTTTATCGCTCTCTGACGAGCAGTACTTC. V gene TRBV27 combines with J gene TRBJ2-7; no clear D gene. Germline V gene data show CDR1 as MNHEY and CDR2 as SMNVEV (reference sequence). This CDR3 is built from 13 residues. Deletions cut 0 bases from V and 5 bases from J, with 8 bases between.

The sample holds a few counts of this clone. The rearrangement uses TRBV18 and TRBJ1-3; 8 nucleotides agree with TRBD1. The trim removed 3 bases at V and 0 bases at J, leaving 7 bases unmatched. Germline V gene lookup returns CDR1 KGHSH and CDR2 LQKENI. This CDR3 is 17 amino acids long. CDR3 nucleotide sequence: TGTGCCAGCTCACCGGGGACAGGCCACCGCTCTGGAAACACCATATATTTT. Its protein product is CASSPGTGHRSGNTIYF.

The chain combines TRBV30 with TRBJ2-2; no clear D gene. V shed 2 bases and J shed 3 bases, with 7 bases lying between them. Germline lookup yields CDR1 GTSNPN and CDR2 SVGIG (reference sequence). This CDR3 has 13 amino acids. In DNA form, the CDR3 reads TGTGCCTGGAGTCTTCTTCACACCGGGGAGCTGTTTTTT. This translates into CAWSLLHTGELFF. The full variable domain, its missing parts supplied by reference TRBV30 and TRBJ2-2, is SQTIHQWPATLVQPVGSPLSLECTVEGTSNPNLYWYRQAAGRGLQLLFYSVGIGQISSEVPQNLSASRPQDRQFILSSKKLLLSDSGFYLCAWSLLHTGELFFGEGSRLTVL.

The V gene is TRBV29-1, the J gene TRBJ2-5; 7 bases match TRBD1. Germline V gene data show CDR1 as SQVTM and CDR2 as ANQGSEA. The ends lost 4 bases at V and 3 bases at J; junction bases unmatched: 8. The CDR3 length is 14 residues. This CDR3 is CSVGLGQIKETQYF. For the CDR3, the DNA is TGCAGCGTTGGGTTGGGACAGATTAAAGAGACCCAGTACTTC. The full variable domain, its missing parts supplied by reference TRBV29-1 and TRBJ2-5, is SAVISQKPSRDICQRGTSLTIQCQVDSQVTMMFWYRQQPGQSLTLIATANQGSEATYESGFVIDKFPISRPNLTFSTLTVSNMSPEDSSIYLCSVGLGQIKETQYFGPGTRLLVL.

This chain connects TRBV29-1 to TRBJ2-3; TRBD2 matches 7 bases. The CDR3 is 15 amino acids. Germline-derived CDR1 and CDR2 are SQVTM and ANQGSEA. The V and J ends lost 4 bases and 6 bases, in that order; junction bases with no gene match: 13. CDR3 sequence (DNA): TGCAGCGTTGGGGCTAGCGGCCCGCAATCGGATACGCAGTATTTT. This codes for CSVGASGPQSDTQYF.

CDR3 nucleotide sequence: TGTGCCAGCAGCTTAAACCCGGACAGTTACACCGGGGAGCTGTTTTTT. Translation gives CASSLNPDSYTGELFF. The chain links TRBV7-3 to TRBJ2-2; the D gene is possibly TRBD1 (6 bases). The CDR3 runs to 16 residues. The germline V gene has CDR1 SGHTA and CDR2 FQGTGA. Trimming cost V 1 base and J 3 bases, with 12 bases left between them.

The chain is built from TRBV5-8 and TRBJ1-1; the match to TRBD1 covers 9 bases. V trimming: 4 bases; J trimming: 1 base; junction bases outside the gene matches: 11. Germline CDR1 and CDR2: SGHTS and YDEGEE. CDR3 length: 17 residues. CDR3 sequence (DNA): TGTGCCAGCAGCGAAGGACTATACAGGGGGCAGAACACTGAAGCTTTCTTT. Its translation is CASSEGLYRGQNTEAFF.

This clone was detected only a few times. The chain carries TRBV6-5 and TRBJ2-7; perhaps TRBD1 as D (6 bases). This CDR3 has 13 residues. Trimming removed 7 bases at V and 3 bases at J, with 13 bases between. Germline V gene sequence: CDR1 MNHEY, CDR2 SVGAGI. CDR3 amino acids: CASTGQEFYEQYF. The DNA for the CDR3 is TGTGCCAGCACGGGACAAGAGTTCTACGAGCAGTACTTC.

The chain uses TRBV9 and TRBJ1-1; D might be TRBD1 (6 bases). The germline gives CDR1 SGDLS, CDR2 YYNGEE. The CDR3 length is 13 residues. V lost 4 bases to trimming and J lost 6 bases, with 13 bases between them. Written as DNA, the CDR3 is TGTGCCAGCAGCCCAGGGGAGGAGCCTGAAGCTTTCTTT. This gives the protein CASSPGEEPEAFF.

V and J are TRBV15 and TRBJ2-7; perhaps TRBD1 as D (6 bases). There are 15 residues in the CDR3. Germline values: CDR1 LNHNV, CDR2 YYDKDF (reference sequence). V was trimmed by 3 bases and J by 4 bases, leaving 16 bases between them. DNA for the CDR3: TGTGCCACCAGCAGTCACGGCGGCAGGGGATACGAGCAGTACTTC. Amino acid sequence: CATSSHGGRGYEQYF.

This chain uses TRBV4-3 with TRBJ2-5, with 7 positions matching TRBD1. The CDR3 covers 15 residues. V was clipped by 3 bases and J by 3 bases; unmatched bases: 7. Germline-derived CDR1 and CDR2 are LGHNA and YSLEER. The CDR3 DNA follows: TGCGCCAGCAGCCACCTTAGGGGGCACGAAGAGACCCAGTACTTC. Translated, it gives CASSHLRGHEETQYF.

This chain connects TRBV9 to TRBJ2-5; 8 bases are shared with TRBD2. Germline V CDR1 and CDR2: SGDLS, YYNGEE. The CDR3 contains 13 residues. V lost 0 bases, J lost 5 bases, and 0 bases stayed unmatched. DNA for the CDR3: TGTGCCAGCAGCGTAGCGGGGGGGGAGACCCAGTACTTC. It encodes CASSVAGGETQYF.

This chain links TRBV29-1 with TRBJ2-3; D unclear. This CDR3 region has 10 residues. Germline CDR1 SQVTM, CDR2 ANQGSEA. V lost 4 bases to trimming and J lost 4 bases, with 3 bases between them. CDR3 sequence reads: CSVGPDTQYF. DNA for the CDR3: TGCAGCGTTGGGCCAGATACGCAGTATTTT.

This rearrangement joins TRBV7-2 to TRBJ2-5, with D uncertain. Germline CDR1 reads SGHTA; CDR2 reads FQGNSA. The CDR3 is made up of 13 amino acids. V lost 4 bases and J lost 13, with 19 bases in between. CDR3 region: CASSSNSPRVRYF. DNA of the CDR3: TGTGCCAGCAGCTCAAACTCCCCGCGCGTACGGTACTTC.

This chain joins TRBV6-5 and TRBJ2-3; D not certain. Germline assignment: CDR1 MNHEY and CDR2 SVGAGI. CDR3 length: 13 amino acids. Trimming took 0 bases from V and 5 from J, leaving 6 bases between them. The CDR3 protein is CASSYSLGDTQYF. In DNA, the CDR3 is TGTGCCAGCAGTTACTCGTTGGGAGATACGCAGTATTTT.

The chain has TRBV7-2 and TRBJ2-3; D not resolved. Between the trimmed V and J ends, which lost 3 bases and 0 bases, there was a span of 7 bases. The CDR3 contains 14 residues. The germline V gene encodes CDR1 SGHTA and CDR2 FQGNSA. This CDR3 is CASSLGYSTDTQYF. CDR3 in DNA: TGTGCCAGCAGCTTGGGTTACAGCACAGATACGCAGTATTTT.

This clone was recorded only once. The V call is TRBV5-1, the J call TRBJ2-7; TRBD2 matches at 8 bases. The CDR3 runs to 15 residues. J lost 0 bases, V lost 4 bases, and 6 bases had no gene match. Germline loops: CDR1 SGHRS, CDR2 YFSETQ. CDR3 region: CASSRQRGSSYEQYF. The CDR3 coding sequence is TGCGCCAGCAGCCGCCAGCGGGGGAGCTCCTACGAGCAGTACTTC.

The chain has TRBV7-8 and TRBJ2-1; the match to TRBD2 covers 9 bases. The CDR3 spans 14 residues. V shed 6 bases, J shed 3 bases, and the junction held 3 bases outside the gene matches. Germline assignment: CDR1 SGHVS and CDR2 FQNEAQ. CDR3 sequence: CASSRLADYNEQFF. The CDR3 coding sequence is TGTGCCAGCAGTCGACTAGCGGACTACAATGAGCAGTTCTTC.

CDR3 coding DNA: TGTGCCAGCAGTCCACTCCTTTCACTAGCGGGAACGAAGAACACAGATACGCAGTATTTT. This sequence encodes CASSPLLSLAGTKNTDTQYF. The J gene is TRBJ2-3, the V gene TRBV27; 10 bases align to TRBD2. The CDR3 is 20 amino acids. The germline V gene encodes CDR1 MNHEY and CDR2 SMNVEV (reference sequence). The J segment lost 2 bases and the V segment lost 5 bases, leaving 19 bases of the junction unmatched.

The V gene is TRBV11-2, the J gene TRBJ1-2; no reliable D call. This CDR3 has 14 amino acids. V was cut by 5 bases and J by 5 bases, with 15 bases left in between. Germline CDR1 reads SGHAT; CDR2 reads FQNNGV. DNA for the CDR3: TGTGCCAGCAGCCCGAGTTGGCGCACGTATGGCTACACCTTC. Residues: CASSPSWRTYGYTF.

In regard to this clone: At one end the junction does not follow the germline gene, possibly because of a read error. The rearrangement uses TRBV7-7 and TRBJ1-1; D remains ambiguous. The CDR3 is made up of 13 amino acids. CDR1 and CDR2 from the germline V gene are SSHAT and FNYEAQ (reference sequence). The CDR3 spells CASSPAGQPEAFF. CDR3 DNA sequence: TGTGCTAGCAGCCCCGCCGGGCAACCTGAAGCTTTCTTT.

The rearrangement uses TRBV28 and TRBJ1-2; D may be TRBD1 (5 bases). Germline CDR1 MDHEN, CDR2 SYDVKM. This CDR3 spans 12 amino acids. The germline V and J ends were trimmed by 2 bases and 8 bases, with 9 bases remaining between them. CDR3 bases: TGTGCCAGCAGTTTACCGGGGGACGGCTACACCTTC. Translated: CASSLPGDGYTF.

This chain connects TRBV7-6 to TRBJ1-2; possible D gene TRBD1, 5 bases. Germline assignment: CDR1 SGHVS and CDR2 FNYEAQ. This CDR3 is 17 amino acids long. The germline V and J ends were trimmed by 0 bases and 0 bases, with 14 bases remaining between them. CDR3: CASSLAGGTGTNYGYTF. The CDR3 nucleotides are TGTGCCAGCAGCTTAGCGGGGGGTACAGGCACTAACTATGGCTACACCTTC.

The V and J genes are TRBV6-5 and TRBJ2-1, with a possible D match to TRBD2 (5 bases). The CDR3 totals 14 residues. The germline V gene encodes CDR1 MNHEY and CDR2 SVGAGI. The V end lost 0 bases, the J end lost 7 bases, and 10 bases lay between the germline ends. CDR3 amino acids: CASSYSKGGNEQFF. Written as DNA, the CDR3 is TGTGCCAGCAGTTACTCGAAGGGCGGGAATGAGCAGTTCTTC.

This clone came up a few times. The J gene is TRBJ2-7, the V gene TRBV27; D unresolved. Trimming pared 4 bases from V and 7 bases from J, leaving 14 bases between. The germline V gene encodes CDR1 MNHEY and CDR2 SMNVEV (reference sequence). The CDR3 contains 13 residues. The DNA of the CDR3 is TGTGCCAGCAGTTACGCCCAGGCGAGGGAGCAGTACTTC. The encoded protein is CASSYAQAREQYF.